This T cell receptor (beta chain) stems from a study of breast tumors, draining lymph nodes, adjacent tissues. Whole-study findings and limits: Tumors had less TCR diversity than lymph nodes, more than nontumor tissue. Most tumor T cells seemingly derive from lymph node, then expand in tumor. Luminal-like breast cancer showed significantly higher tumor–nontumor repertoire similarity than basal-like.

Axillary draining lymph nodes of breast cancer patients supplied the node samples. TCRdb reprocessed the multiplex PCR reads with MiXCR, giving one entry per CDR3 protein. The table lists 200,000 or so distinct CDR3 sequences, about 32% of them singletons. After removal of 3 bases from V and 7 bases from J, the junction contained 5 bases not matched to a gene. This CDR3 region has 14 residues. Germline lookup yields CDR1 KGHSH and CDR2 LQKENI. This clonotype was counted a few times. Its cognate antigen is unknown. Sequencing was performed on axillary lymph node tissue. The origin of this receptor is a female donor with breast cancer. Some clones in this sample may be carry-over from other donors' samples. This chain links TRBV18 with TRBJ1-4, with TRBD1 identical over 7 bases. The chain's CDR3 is CASSPGTEGEKLFF. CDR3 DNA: TGTGCCAGCTCACCCGGGACAGAGGGTGAAAAACTGTTTTTT.